A selection of T cell receptor beta chains follows, all from one sample in a study of shared clonotypes between healthy human individuals. TCRdb's table, derived via immunoSEQ multiplex PCR, lists solely in-frame clones and lacks some. Of roughly 2.2 million clones in the sample, less than 95% are singletons; the top ten hold 0.37%. The specimen was naive CD4+ T cells from PBMCs. These receptor sequences come from a man younger than 30 in good health. Some clones in this sample may be carry-over from other donors' samples. The CDR3 runs from the conserved cysteine through the conserved F or W. D genes are given only for firm matches. Some rows mark clone size as missing; the rest say once, few, many or name a class of expanded clone.

>14|-|TRBD1|TRBV19|TRBJ1-2
CASRYDRGNYGYTF
TGTGCCAGTAGGTACGACAGGGGAAACTATGGCTACACCTTC
>14|-|-|TRBV5-1|TRBJ2-7
CASSFSGGTYEQYF
TGCGCCAGCAGCTTTTCGGGCGGAACCTACGAGCAGTACTTC
>15|-|-|TRBV4-2|TRBJ2-3
CASSLGGAMADTQYF
TGTGCCAGCAGCCTAGGAGGAGCTATGGCAGATACGCAGTATTTT
>13|-|TRBD1|TRBV5-1|TRBJ1-1
CASAGQPNTEAFF
TGCGCCAGCGCGGGACAGCCGAACACTGAAGCTTTCTTT
>16|-|TRBD1|TRBV18|TRBJ2-5
CASSRRAQGNQETQYF
TGTGCCAGCTCACGACGAGCACAGGGGAATCAAGAGACCCAGTACTTC
>15|-|-|TRBV10-3|TRBJ2-7
CAISAQRLGTYEQYF
TGTGCCATCAGTGCGCAGCGACTGGGCACTTACGAGCAGTACTTC
>14|-|TRBD1|TRBV11-3|TRBJ2-1
CASSPGGVYNEQFF
TGTGCCAGCAGTCCAGGGGGCGTATACAATGAGCAGTTCTTC
>13|-|-|TRBV2|TRBJ1-1
CASMPSMWTEAFF
TGTGCCAGCATGCCCTCGATGTGGACTGAAGCTTTCTTT
>15|-|TRBD2|TRBV11-3|TRBJ2-1
CASSSGTSDYNEQFF
TGTGCCAGCAGCTCCGGGACTAGCGATTACAATGAGCAGTTCTTC
>16|-|TRBD2|TRBV27|TRBJ2-5
CASSLRSGRAQETQYF
TGTGCCAGCAGTTTAAGAAGCGGGAGGGCTCAAGAGACCCAGTACTTC
>16|-|-|TRBV19|TRBJ2-6
CASTSTQGYGANVLTF
TGTGCCAGTACCTCGACCCAGGGTTACGGGGCCAACGTCCTGACTTTC
>14|-|-|TRBV28|TRBJ1-5
CASSFGRFNQPQHF
TGTGCCAGCAGTTTCGGACGGTTCAATCAGCCCCAGCATTTT
>16|-|-|TRBV10-2|TRBJ2-4
CASSLLGDLAKNIQYF
TGCGCCAGCAGTCTATTAGGGGACCTAGCCAAAAACATTCAGTACTTC
>14|once|-|TRBV5-1|TRBJ1-2
CASSRDLANYGYTF
TGCGCCAGCAGCCGGGACCTAGCTAACTATGGCTACACCTTC
>13|-|-|TRBV7-8|TRBJ2-7
CASSLDASGEQYF
TGTGCCAGCAGCTTAGATGCCAGCGGCGAGCAGTACTTC
>16|-|TRBD2|TRBV11-2|TRBJ2-3
CASSFTSGGASDTQYF
TGTGCCAGCAGCTTCACTAGCGGGGGAGCCAGTGATACGCAGTATTTT
>13|once|-|TRBV29-1|TRBJ1-1
CSVTGRVNTEAFF
TGCAGCGTAACAGGGAGGGTAAACACTGAAGCTTTCTTT
>15|-|-|TRBV7-2|TRBJ1-1
CASSLPGPLNTEAFF
TGTGCCAGCAGCTTACCGGGACCCTTGAACACTGAAGCTTTCTTT
>11|few|-|TRBV2|TRBJ2-7
CASSASYEQYF
TGTGCCAGCAGTGCCAGCTACGAGCAGTACTTC
>14|-|-|TRBV4-1|TRBJ2-1
CASSQDYYSAEQFF
TGCGCCAGCAGCCAAGACTACTACTCGGCTGAGCAGTTCTTC
>15|-|-|TRBV15|TRBJ2-7
CATISKGGPGYEQYF
TGTGCCACCATAAGTAAGGGGGGACCAGGCTACGAGCAGTACTTC
>16|-|-|TRBV14|TRBJ2-1
CASSRSTGFSYNEQFF
TGTGCCAGCAGCCGCTCTACAGGGTTCTCCTACAATGAGCAGTTCTTC
>15|-|TRBD1|TRBV5-1|TRBJ2-7
CASSPGQGKSYEQYF
TGCGCCAGCAGCCCGGGACAGGGCAAATCCTACGAGCAGTACTTC
>14|-|TRBD1|TRBV6-6|TRBJ2-4
CASSPGTDLNIQYF
TGTGCCAGCAGTCCTGGGACAGATTTAAACATTCAGTACTTC
>15|-|-|TRBV5-1|TRBJ2-1
CASSLVGTEYNEQFF
TGCGCCAGCAGCTTGGTGGGGACGGAATACAATGAGCAGTTCTTC
>14|-|TRBD2|TRBV27|TRBJ2-3
CASSSRLAGDTQYF
TGTGCCAGCAGTTCCCGACTAGCGGGTGATACGCAGTATTTT
>17|once|-|TRBV5-1|TRBJ1-3
CASSLIGRTLSGNTIYF
TGCGCCAGCAGCTTGATTGGGCGAACCCTTTCTGGAAACACCATATATTTT
>13|-|-|TRBV7-2|TRBJ2-3
CASRGAGTDTQYF
TGTGCCAGCCGGGGCGCTGGCACAGATACGCAGTATTTT
>14|once|-|TRBV7-2|TRBJ1-1
CASSLGRMNTEAFF
TGTGCCAGCAGTCTGGGTCGCATGAACACTGAAGCTTTCTTT
>16|-|TRBD2|TRBV9|TRBJ2-3
CASSVGMGSGGSTQYF
TGTGCCAGCAGCGTAGGTATGGGGTCGGGAGGAAGTACGCAGTATTTT
>13|-|-|TRBV2|TRBJ1-2
CASSDGGGYGYTF
TGTGCCAGCAGTGACGGGGGAGGCTATGGCTACACCTTC
>14|-|-|TRBV7-9|TRBJ2-7
CASSLVEDTYEQYF
TGTGCCAGCAGCTTAGTGGAGGACACCTACGAGCAGTACTTC
>16|-|-|TRBV14|TRBJ2-1
CASSQVRATIPREQFF
TGTGCCAGCAGCCAAGTAAGAGCGACCATCCCCCGGGAGCAGTTCTTC
>16|-|-|TRBV5-1|TRBJ1-4
CASRVRSGATNEKLFF
TGCGCCAGCAGGGTCAGGAGTGGGGCAACTAATGAAAAACTGTTTTTT
>17|-|-|TRBV7-3|TRBJ2-1
CASSLIPGQSSYNEQFF
TGTGCCAGCAGCTTGATACCCGGGCAGAGCTCCTACAATGAGCAGTTCTTC
>16|few|-|TRBV5-6|TRBJ1-1
CASSLIHRTGNTEAFF
TGTGCCAGCAGCTTGATCCATAGGACGGGGAACACTGAAGCTTTCTTT
>14|-|-|TRBV2|TRBJ2-6
CASGWGSGANVLTF
TGTGCCAGCGGTTGGGGATCTGGGGCCAACGTCCTGACTTTC